One and the same sample provided the 18 T cell receptor beta chains below, sequenced in a study of human versus mouse CDR3 diversity and MHC coevolution. Here immunoSEQ multiplex PCR was the method, and the copy in TCRdb shows in-frame clones only, minus some. The sample carries some 60,000 clones, approximately 94% recorded once. Material for sequencing was naive CD4+ T cells from blood. Specified subset: CD45RO-negative CD62L-positive naive CD4 T cells. All receptors come from a person aged 55 to 69 in good health.

DNA of the CDR3: TGTGCCAGCAGCTTAGGGACAGGTATTATTTACGAGCAGTACTTC. Translated: CASSLGTGIIYEQYF. The chain is built from TRBV7-2 and TRBJ2-7; 7 nucleotides match TRBD1. The CDR3 has 15 amino acids. With 1 base clipped from V and 4 bases from J, the junction kept 7 bases outside the gene matches. The germline V gene encodes CDR1 SGHTA and CDR2 FQGNSA. The variable domain in full, with the rest retrieved from reference TRBV7-2 and TRBJ2-7, is GAGVSQSPSNKVTEKGKDVELRCDPISGHTALYWYRQSLGQGLEFLIYFQGNSAPDKSGLPSDRFSAERTGGSVSTLTIQRTQQEDSAVYLCASSLGTGIIYEQYFGPGTRLTVT.

This chain joins TRBV5-4 and TRBJ1-2, with 10 positions matching TRBD1. The ends lost 5 bases at V and 6 bases at J; junction bases unmatched: 10. The CDR3 sequence is 15 residues long. The germline V gene encodes CDR1 SGHNT and CDR2 YYREEE (reference sequence). Written as DNA, the CDR3 is TGTGCCAGCAGGCAGACAGGGGGCCCCTTGGATGGCTACACCTTC. It translates to CASRQTGGPLDGYTF.

The V gene is TRBV4-1, the J gene TRBJ2-3; TRBD2 matches 11 bases. The CDR3 loop spans 16 amino acids. The ends lost 1 base at V and 5 bases at J; junction bases unmatched: 5. The germline CDR1 and CDR2 sequences are MGHRA and YSYEKL. The CDR3 nucleotides are TGCGCCAGCAGCCAAGTAACCGGGACTAGCGGAGATACGCAGTATTTT. Protein product: CASSQVTGTSGDTQYF.

This chain links TRBV7-9 with TRBJ2-7; 10 nucleotides match TRBD1. From germline, CDR1 is SEHNR and CDR2 FQNEAQ (reference sequence). V dropped 2 bases and J dropped 3; count of bases not matched to a gene: 4. The CDR3 loop spans 15 amino acids. The CDR3 coding sequence is TGTGCCAGCAGCTTAAGGGGACAGGGGTTCTACGAGCAGTACTTC. It specifies CASSLRGQGFYEQYF. Supplemented by reference TRBV7-9 and TRBJ2-7, the full variable domain reads DTGVSQNPRHKITKRGQNVTFRCDPISEHNRLYWYRQTLGQGPEFLTYFQNEAQLEKSRLLSDRFSAERPKGSFSTLEIQRTEQGDSAMYLCASSLRGQGFYEQYFGPGTRLTVT.

CDR3 protein: CASSLSPAGGQETQYF. In DNA form, the CDR3 reads TGCGCCAGCAGCTTGTCGCCAGCGGGAGGGCAAGAGACCCAGTACTTC. The chain is built from TRBV5-1 and TRBJ2-5, with TRBD2 identical over 10 bases. Germline V gives CDR1 SGHRS, CDR2 YFSETQ. Trimming cost V 1 base and J 2 bases; bases outside gene matches: 5. The CDR3 spans 16 residues.

The V and J genes are TRBV7-2 and TRBJ2-7, with TRBD2 identical over 7 bases. The CDR3 is 16 residues long. The V gene's germline CDR1 is SGHTA and CDR2 FQGNSA. V shed 2 bases and J 3 bases; nucleotides not matched to a gene: 10. The CDR3 DNA follows: TGTGCCAGCAGCTTAACGGCGGGAGCCATTCTCTACGAGCAGTACTTC. Protein product: CASSLTAGAILYEQYF.

The chain couples TRBV19 to TRBJ2-7, with TRBD2 identical over 10 bases. V was pared by 6 bases and J by 5 bases, with 4 bases of the junction left unmatched. The germline CDR1 and CDR2 sequences are LNHDA and SQIVND (reference sequence). CDR3 length: 13 amino acids. The CDR3 DNA follows: TGTGCCAGTAGGCTAGCGGGAGCTAACGAGCAGTACTTC. Translation gives CASRLAGANEQYF.

The CDR3 DNA follows: TGTGCCATCAGTGAGTCGAAGCAGGGGCCCAATGAGCAGTTCTTC. It codes for CAISESKQGPNEQFF. The chain joins TRBV10-3 to TRBJ2-1, with D perhaps matching TRBD1 (6 bases). Germline values: CDR1 ENHRY, CDR2 SYGVKD. This CDR3 spans 15 amino acids. The V end was cut by 0 bases, the J end by 6 bases, with 12 bases between.

The V gene is TRBV5-4, the J gene TRBJ2-3; possible D gene TRBD2, 6 bases. The CDR3 has 16 residues. Germline V lookup: CDR1 SGHNT, CDR2 YYREEE (reference sequence). The V end was cut by 4 bases, the J end by 0 bases, with 15 bases between. CDR3 nucleotides: TGTGCCAGCAGCCTACCCCGCGGGGCTAGCACAGATACGCAGTATTTT. Translation: CASSLPRGASTDTQYF.

This chain uses TRBV18 with TRBJ1-6; no clear D. Germline V gene sequence: CDR1 KGHSH, CDR2 LQKENI. CDR3 length: 15 residues. V was shortened by 4 bases and J by 3 bases, with 10 bases between the two germline ends. The CDR3 DNA reads TGTGCCAGCTCACGCGAGTTCATCTATAATTCACCCCTCCACTTT. Protein: CASSREFIYNSPLHF.

CDR3 sequence: CASARGENTEAFF. In DNA form, the CDR3 reads TGCGCCAGCGCGCGGGGTGAGAACACTGAAGCTTTCTTT. The rearrangement links TRBV5-1 to TRBJ1-1, with D uncertain. The V and J ends lost 7 bases and 1 base respectively, with 11 bases between them. Germline V gene data show CDR1 as SGHRS and CDR2 as YFSETQ. This CDR3 has 13 residues.

The rearrangement joins TRBV5-1 to TRBJ2-5, with 12 bases matching TRBD2. J was trimmed by 2 bases and V by 4 bases; bases with no gene match: 6. The CDR3 has 16 residues. Germline V gives CDR1 SGHRS, CDR2 YFSETQ. Here the CDR3 DNA reads TGCGCCAGCAGCCCTGGACTAGCGGGGCAACAAGAGACCCAGTACTTC. Translating gives CASSPGLAGQQETQYF. The full variable domain, completed using reference TRBV5-1 and TRBJ2-5, is KAGVTQTPRYLIKTRGQQVTLSCSPISGHRSVSWYQQTPGQGLQFLFEYFSETQRNKGNFPGRFSGRQFSNSRSEMNVSTLELGDSALYLCASSPGLAGQQETQYFGPGTRLLVL.

This sequence joins TRBV18 and TRBJ1-2; TRBD1 is a possible D gene (6 bases). V was shortened by 3 bases and J by 8 bases, with 13 bases between the two germline ends. The CDR3 consists of 13 residues. CDR1 and CDR2 (germline): KGHSH, LQKENI. This CDR3 is CASSPDRDRGYTF. As DNA, the CDR3 is TGTGCCAGCTCACCCGATCGTGACAGGGGCTACACCTTC.

CDR3 residues: CASMRFLESGELFF. The CDR3 DNA reads as TGTGCCAGTATGAGGTTTCTCGAATCCGGGGAGCTGTTTTTT. The chain is built from TRBV19 and TRBJ2-2; D is undetermined. Looked up from germline, CDR1 is LNHDA and CDR2 is SQIVND (reference sequence). The ends were cut back, 7 bases at V and 6 bases at J, with 15 bases in the middle. The CDR3 consists of 14 residues.

This sequence joins TRBV5-1 and TRBJ1-1, with D perhaps TRBD1 (5 bases). Trimming stripped 0 bases from V and 3 bases from J, with 12 bases between. CDR3 length: 15 residues. The germline gives CDR1 SGHRS, CDR2 YFSETQ. In nucleotides, the CDR3 is TGCGCCAGCAGCTTGGAGGGCAGGGTTGACACTGAAGCTTTCTTT. Translating it yields CASSLEGRVDTEAFF.

This rearrangement joins TRBV16 to TRBJ1-2; 9 bases line up with TRBD1. Germline assignment: CDR1 KGHSY and CDR2 FQNENV. The CDR3 has 13 amino acids. Unmatched junction bases numbered 5, after V lost 4 bases and J lost 8 bases. CDR3 nucleotides: TGTGCCAGCAGCCCACAGGGGGCGTACGGCTACACCTTC. Protein sequence: CASSPQGAYGYTF.

V and J are TRBV7-2 and TRBJ2-2; D call uncertain. Germline assignment: CDR1 SGHTA and CDR2 FQGNSA. The CDR3 contains 13 residues. The ends were cut back, 3 bases at V and 4 bases at J, with 6 bases in the middle. The CDR3, as DNA: TGTGCCAGCAGCTTTAGAACCACCGGGGAGCTGTTTTTT. It codes for CASSFRTTGELFF.

The genes are TRBV29-1 and TRBJ2-5; 7 bases align to TRBD2. This CDR3 has 12 residues. The V gene's germline CDR1 is SQVTM and CDR2 ANQGSEA. Trimming cost V 7 bases and J 5 bases; bases outside gene matches: 7. CDR3 bases: TGCAGCGGGGGGGGTAGGGAGGAGACCCAGTACTTC. The encoded protein is CSGGGREETQYF.